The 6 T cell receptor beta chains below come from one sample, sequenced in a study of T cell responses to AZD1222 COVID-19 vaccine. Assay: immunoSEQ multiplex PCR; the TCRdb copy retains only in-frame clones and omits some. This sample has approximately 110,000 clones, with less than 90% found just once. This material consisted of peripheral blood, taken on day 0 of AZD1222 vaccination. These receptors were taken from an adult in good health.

CDR3 sequence (DNA): TGTGCCAGCAGCTCAGGGGTATTCGCAGATACGCAGTATTTT. It yields the protein CASSSGVFADTQYF. V is TRBV11-2 and J is TRBJ2-3; TRBD1 is a possible D gene (6 bases). Trimming pared 4 bases from V and 4 bases from J, leaving 12 bases between. Germline CDR1 is SGHAT and CDR2 is FQNNGV. The CDR3 is 14 residues long.

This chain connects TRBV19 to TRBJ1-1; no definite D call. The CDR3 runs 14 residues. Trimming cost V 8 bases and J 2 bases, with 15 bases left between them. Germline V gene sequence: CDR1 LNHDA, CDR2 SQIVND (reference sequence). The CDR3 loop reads CASCAAGINTEAFF. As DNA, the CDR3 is TGTGCCAGTTGCGCGGCAGGAATTAACACTGAAGCTTTCTTT.

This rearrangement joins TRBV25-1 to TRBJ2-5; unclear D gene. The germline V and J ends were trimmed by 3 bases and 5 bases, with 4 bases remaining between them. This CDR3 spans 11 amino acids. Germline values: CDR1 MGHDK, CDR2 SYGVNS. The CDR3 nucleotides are TGTGCCAGCAGTGAGGCGGAGACCCAGTACTTC. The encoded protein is CASSEAETQYF.

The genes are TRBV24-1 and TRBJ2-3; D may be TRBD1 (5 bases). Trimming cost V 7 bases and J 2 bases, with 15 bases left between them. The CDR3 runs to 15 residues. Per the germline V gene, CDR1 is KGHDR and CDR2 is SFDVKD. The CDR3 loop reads CATRGVGPYTDTQYF. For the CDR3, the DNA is TGTGCCACCAGAGGGGTCGGCCCATACACAGATACGCAGTATTTT.

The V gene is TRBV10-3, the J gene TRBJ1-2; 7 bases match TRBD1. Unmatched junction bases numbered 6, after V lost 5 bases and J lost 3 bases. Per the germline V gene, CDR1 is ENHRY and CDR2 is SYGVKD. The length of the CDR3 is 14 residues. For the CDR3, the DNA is TGTGCCATCAGTTCTGACAGGGACGACTATGGCTACACCTTC. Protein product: CAISSDRDDYGYTF.

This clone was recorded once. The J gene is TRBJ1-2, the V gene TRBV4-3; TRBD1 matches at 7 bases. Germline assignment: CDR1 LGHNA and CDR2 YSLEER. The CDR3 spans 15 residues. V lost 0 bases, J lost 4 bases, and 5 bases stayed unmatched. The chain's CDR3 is CASSQDRAGGYGYTF. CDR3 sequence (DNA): TGCGCCAGCAGCCAAGATCGGGCAGGGGGCTATGGCTACACCTTC.